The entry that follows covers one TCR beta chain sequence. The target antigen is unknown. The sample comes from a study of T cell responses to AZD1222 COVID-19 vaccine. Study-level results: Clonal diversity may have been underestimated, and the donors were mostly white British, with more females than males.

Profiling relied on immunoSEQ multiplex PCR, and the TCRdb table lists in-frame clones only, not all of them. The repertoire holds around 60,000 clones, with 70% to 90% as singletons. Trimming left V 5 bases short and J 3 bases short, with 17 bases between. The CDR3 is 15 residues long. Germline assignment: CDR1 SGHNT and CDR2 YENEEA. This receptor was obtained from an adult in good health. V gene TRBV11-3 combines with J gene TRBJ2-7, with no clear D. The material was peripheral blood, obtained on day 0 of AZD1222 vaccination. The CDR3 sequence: CASSPSSHRGYEQYF. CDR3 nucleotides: TGTGCCAGCAGCCCCTCCTCCCACAGAGGCTACGAGCAGTACTTC. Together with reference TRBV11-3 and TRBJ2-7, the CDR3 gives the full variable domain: EAGVVQSPRYKIIEKKQPVAFWCNPISGHNTLYWYLQNLGQGPELLIRYENEEAVDDSQLPKDRFSAERLKGVDSTLKIQPAELGDSAVYLCASSPSSHRGYEQYFGPGTRLTVT.